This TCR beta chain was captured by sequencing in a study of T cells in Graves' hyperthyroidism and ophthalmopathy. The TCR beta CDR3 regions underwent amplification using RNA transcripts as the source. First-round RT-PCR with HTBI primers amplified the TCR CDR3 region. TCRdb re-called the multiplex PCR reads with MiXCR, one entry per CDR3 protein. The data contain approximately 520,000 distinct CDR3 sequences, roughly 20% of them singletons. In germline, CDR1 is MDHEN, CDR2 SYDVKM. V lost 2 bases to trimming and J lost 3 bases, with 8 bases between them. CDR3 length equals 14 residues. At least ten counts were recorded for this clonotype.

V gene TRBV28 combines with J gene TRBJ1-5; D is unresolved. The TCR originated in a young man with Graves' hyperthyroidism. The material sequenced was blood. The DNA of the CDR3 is TGTGCCAGCAGTTTAGGGGAAAACAATCAGCCCCAGCATTTT. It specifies CASSLGENNQPQHF. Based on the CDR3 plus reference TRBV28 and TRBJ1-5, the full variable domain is DVKVTQSSRYLVKRTGEKVFLECVQDMDHENMFWYRQDPGLGLRLIYFSYDVKMKEKGDIPEGYSVSREKKERFSLILESASTNQTSMYLCASSLGENNQPQHFGDGTRLSIL.